The clone carrying this TCR beta chain was recorded at least ten times. Its matching antigen is unknown. These data come from a study of T cells in Graves' hyperthyroidism and ophthalmopathy. Template material for amplifying TCR beta CDR3 regions consisted of RNA transcripts. An initial round of RT-PCR targeting the TCR CDR3 relied on the HTBI primer set. Via MiXCR, TCRdb re-called the multiplex PCR reads, giving one row per CDR3 protein. This table has over 500,000 distinct CDR3 sequences, under 20% appearing once. The study's findings and limits: Among thyroid clonotypes expanded above 0.001, most also appeared in blood.

Each ophthalmopathy patient scored at least 3 on the Clinical Activity Score and at least 4 on NOSPECS grade, with duration under 3 months. Investigators excluded patients with uncontrolled infection, other autoimmune disease, pregnancy or lactation. Each diagnosis was grounded in clinical symptoms, serum thyroxine and TRAb, thyroid ultrasound, and orbital computed tomography. The TCR was taken from a woman younger than 35 with Graves' ophthalmopathy. Sample: blood.

The CDR3 region is CASSITDTQYF. CDR3 sequence (DNA): TGTGCCAGCAGCATCACAGATACGCAGTATTTT. The chain couples TRBV5-5 to TRBJ2-3; D uncertain. V was shortened by 4 bases and J by 2 bases, with 2 bases between the two germline ends. There are 11 residues in the CDR3. Germline V gives CDR1 SGHKS, CDR2 YYEKEE (reference sequence). The full variable domain, completed using reference TRBV5-5 and TRBJ2-3, is DAGVTQSPTHLIKTRGQQVTLRCSPISGHKSVSWYQQVLGQGPQFIFQYYEKEERGRGNFPDRFSARQFPNYSSELNVNALLLGDSALYLCASSITDTQYFGPGTRLTVL.